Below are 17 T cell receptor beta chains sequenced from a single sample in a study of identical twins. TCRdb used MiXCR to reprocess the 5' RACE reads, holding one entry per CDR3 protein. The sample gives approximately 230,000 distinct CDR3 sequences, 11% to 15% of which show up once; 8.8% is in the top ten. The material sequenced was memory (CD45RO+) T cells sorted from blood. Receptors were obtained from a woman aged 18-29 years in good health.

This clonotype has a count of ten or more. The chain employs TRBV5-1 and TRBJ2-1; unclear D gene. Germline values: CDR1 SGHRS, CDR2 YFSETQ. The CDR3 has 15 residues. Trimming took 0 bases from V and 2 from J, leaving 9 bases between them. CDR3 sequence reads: CASSLEGVTYNEQFF. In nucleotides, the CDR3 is TGCGCCAGCAGCTTGGAAGGTGTAACCTACAATGAGCAGTTCTTC.

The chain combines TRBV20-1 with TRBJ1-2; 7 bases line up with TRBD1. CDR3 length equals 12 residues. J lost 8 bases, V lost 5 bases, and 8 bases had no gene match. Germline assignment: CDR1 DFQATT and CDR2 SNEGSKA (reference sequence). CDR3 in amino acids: CSAFNRGGGYTF. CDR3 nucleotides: TGCAGTGCTTTTAACAGGGGAGGGGGCTACACCTTC.

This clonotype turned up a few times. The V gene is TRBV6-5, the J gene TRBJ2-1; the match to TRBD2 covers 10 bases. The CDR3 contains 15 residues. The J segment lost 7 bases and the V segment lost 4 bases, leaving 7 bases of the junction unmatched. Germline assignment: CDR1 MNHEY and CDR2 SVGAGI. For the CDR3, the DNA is TGTGCCAGCAGTTCCGCTAGCGGGAGTCGGAATGAGCAGTTCTTC. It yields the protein CASSSASGSRNEQFF.

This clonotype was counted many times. The CDR3: CTTASGTLNEQFF. The CDR3 DNA is TGCACCACAGCGAGCGGGACCCTCAATGAGCAGTTCTTC. The chain carries TRBV20-1 and TRBJ2-1, with TRBD2 matching 7 bases. The CDR3 loop spans 13 amino acids. CDR1 and CDR2 from the germline V gene are DFQATT and SNEGSKA (reference sequence).

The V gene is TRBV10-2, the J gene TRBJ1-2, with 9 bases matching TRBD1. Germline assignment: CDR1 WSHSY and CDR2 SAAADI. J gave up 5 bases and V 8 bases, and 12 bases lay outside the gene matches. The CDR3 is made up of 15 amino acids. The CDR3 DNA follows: TGCGCCAGCTTAGGCCGGACAGGGGTAGGGTATGGCTACACCTTC. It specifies CASLGRTGVGYGYTF.

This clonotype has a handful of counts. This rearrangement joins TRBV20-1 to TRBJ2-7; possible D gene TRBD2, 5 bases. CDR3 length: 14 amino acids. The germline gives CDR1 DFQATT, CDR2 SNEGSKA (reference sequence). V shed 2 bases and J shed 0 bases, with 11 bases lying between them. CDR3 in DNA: TGCAGTGCTAGACGGGGAGCGGTCTCCTACGAGCAGTACTTC. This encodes CSARRGAVSYEQYF.

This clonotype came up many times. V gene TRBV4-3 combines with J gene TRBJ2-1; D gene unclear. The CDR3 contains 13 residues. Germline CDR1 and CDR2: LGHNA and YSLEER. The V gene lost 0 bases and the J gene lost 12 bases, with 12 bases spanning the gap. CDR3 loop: CASSQEWRQGQFF. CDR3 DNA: TGCGCCAGCAGCCAAGAGTGGCGTCAAGGGCAGTTCTTC.

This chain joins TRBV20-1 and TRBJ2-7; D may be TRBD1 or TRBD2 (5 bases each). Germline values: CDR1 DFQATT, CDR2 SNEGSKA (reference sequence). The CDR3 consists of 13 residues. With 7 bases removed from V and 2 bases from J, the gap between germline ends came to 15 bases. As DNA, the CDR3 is TGCAGTGGATCCCGGGACCTTGCCTACGAGCAGTACTTC. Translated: CSGSRDLAYEQYF.

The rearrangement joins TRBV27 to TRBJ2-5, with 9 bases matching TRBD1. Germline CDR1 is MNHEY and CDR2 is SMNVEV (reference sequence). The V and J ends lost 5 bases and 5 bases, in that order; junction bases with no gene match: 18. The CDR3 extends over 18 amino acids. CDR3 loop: CASSMGPPPGQGSETQYF. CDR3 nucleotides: TGTGCCAGCAGTATGGGACCTCCTCCGGGACAGGGTTCGGAGACCCAGTACTTC.

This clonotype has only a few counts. CDR3 in DNA: TGCGCCAGCAGCGCGGTACTCGGACAGATCTACGAGCAGTACTTC. Translated, it gives CASSAVLGQIYEQYF. V is TRBV5-1 and J is TRBJ2-7; D may be TRBD1 (6 bases). Germline V gives CDR1 SGHRS, CDR2 YFSETQ. The CDR3 totals 15 residues. V was pared by 4 bases and J by 3 bases, with 17 bases between.

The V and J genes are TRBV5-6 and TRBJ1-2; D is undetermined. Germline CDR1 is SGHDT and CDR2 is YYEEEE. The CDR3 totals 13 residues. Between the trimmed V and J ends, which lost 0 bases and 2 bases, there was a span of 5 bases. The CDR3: CASSLVENYGYTF. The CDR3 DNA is TGTGCCAGCAGCTTGGTGGAGAACTATGGCTACACCTTC.

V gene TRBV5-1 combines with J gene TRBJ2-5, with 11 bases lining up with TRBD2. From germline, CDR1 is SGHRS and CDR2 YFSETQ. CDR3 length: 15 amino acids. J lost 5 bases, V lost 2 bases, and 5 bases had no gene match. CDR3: CASSFSGGAKETQYF. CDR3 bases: TGCGCCAGCAGCTTTAGCGGGGGGGCCAAGGAGACCCAGTACTTC.

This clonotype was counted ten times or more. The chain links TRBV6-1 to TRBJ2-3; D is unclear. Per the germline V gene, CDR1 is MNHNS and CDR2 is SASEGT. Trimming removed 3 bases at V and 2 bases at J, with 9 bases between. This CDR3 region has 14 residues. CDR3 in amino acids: CASSDSGYTDTQYF. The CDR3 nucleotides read TGTGCCAGCAGTGATTCCGGATACACAGATACGCAGTATTTT.

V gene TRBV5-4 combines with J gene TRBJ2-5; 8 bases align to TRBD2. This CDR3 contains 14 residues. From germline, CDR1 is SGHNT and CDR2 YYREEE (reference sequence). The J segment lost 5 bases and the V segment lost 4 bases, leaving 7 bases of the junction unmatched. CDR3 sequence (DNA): TGTGCCAGCAGCATTGGACTAGCAGTCGAGACCCAGTACTTC. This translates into CASSIGLAVETQYF.

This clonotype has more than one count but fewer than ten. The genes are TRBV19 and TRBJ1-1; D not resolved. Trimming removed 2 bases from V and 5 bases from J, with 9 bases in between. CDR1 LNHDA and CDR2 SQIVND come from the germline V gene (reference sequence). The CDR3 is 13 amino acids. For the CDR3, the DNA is TGTGCCAGTAGTATAATACGTCAGACTGAAGCTTTCTTT. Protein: CASSIIRQTEAFF. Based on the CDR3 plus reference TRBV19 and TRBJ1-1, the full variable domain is DGGITQSPKYLFRKEGQNVTLSCEQNLNHDAMYWYRQDPGQGLRLIYYSQIVNDFQKGDIAEGYSVSREKKESFPLTVTSAQKNPTAFYLCASSIIRQTEAFFGQGTRLTVV.

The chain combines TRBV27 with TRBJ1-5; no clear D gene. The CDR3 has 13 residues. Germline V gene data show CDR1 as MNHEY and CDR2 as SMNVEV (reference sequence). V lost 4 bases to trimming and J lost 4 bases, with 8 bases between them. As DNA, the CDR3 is TGTGCCAGCAGTTGGAACAGAAATCAGCCCCAGCATTTT. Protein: CASSWNRNQPQHF.

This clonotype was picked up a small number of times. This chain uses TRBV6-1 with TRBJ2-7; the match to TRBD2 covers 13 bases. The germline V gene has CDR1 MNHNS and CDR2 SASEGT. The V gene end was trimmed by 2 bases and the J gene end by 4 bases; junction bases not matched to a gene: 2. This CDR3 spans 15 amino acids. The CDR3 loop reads CASSERTSGSYEQYF. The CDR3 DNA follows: TGTGCCAGCAGTGAAAGGACTAGCGGGAGTTACGAGCAGTACTTC.